This T cell receptor beta chain was obtained from a study of the immune and genomic landscape of osteosarcoma (dated by TCRdb to the early 2020s). A note on the overall study: A total of roughly 47 pediatric and adult patients with high-grade osteosarcoma made up the overall cohort, and the median age at diagnosis was around 30 years (range roughly 5-81). The cohort was enriched for poor-risk disease, with 73% showing unfavorable pathologic response to standard therapy and around 61% deceased. In the overall cohort, 45% to 65% of patients were male, and 75% to 85% had localized disease at diagnosis. To define immunogenic potential, the study profiled osteosarcoma specimens using whole genome, RNA and T-cell receptor sequencing along with immunohistochemistry and reverse phase protein arrays. The osteosarcoma immunogenomic landscape was characterized by integrating TCR sequencing results with transcriptome, protein array and immunostaining data. The goal of the study was to explain why immune checkpoint inhibitors have shown limited clinical activity in osteosarcoma. A couple of samples from the same tumor site were contributed by each of a few patients.

The tumors sampled were post-treatment primary, local recurrence and metastasis specimens taken from patients with a poor prognosis. TCR beta chain CDR3 regions were immunosequenced using the ImmunoSEQ Assay (Adaptive Biotechnologies). The authors processed their data as follows. TCRB rearrangements, read counts, read proportions and gene usage were exported through the ImmunoSEQ Analyzer platform. T-cell clonality was calculated on productive rearrangements as 1 minus Pielou's evenness. In the clonal space homeostasis analysis, clonotypes were sorted into rare, small, medium, large or hyperexpanded (0.01 to 1 of the repertoire) bins. TCR productive clonality was compared across immune clusters C1, C2 and C3 using the Wilcoxon rank sum test. TCRdb re-hosts the immuneACCESS table, in-frame sequences only. Its copies lack some clones; in the studies checked, an unresolved V gene accounts for under half of them, and the cause for the rest is not known. V, J and clone size reflect that table, while D and trimming were determined from the DNA. In all, the sample holds a few thousand clones, and 72% of those were seen once. The ten biggest clones cover approximately 14% of the sample.

General findings and caveats noted by the study authors: Sample size was not determined by any statistical method, because osteosarcoma is rare and every possible sample was collected. In five cases, the repertoire was dominated by a single hyperexpanded clone, and fewer than 100 T-cell clonotypes were detected in all five cases. Overall, productive TCR clonality was low, with an average of 0.09 and a maximum of 0.3, which suggests limited T-cell clonal expansion. Alongside the frozen tumor specimens, matched blood was collected from only two patients. Clonality benchmarks were derived from external normal skin and healthy peripheral blood data rather than from matched normal tissue. TCR productive clonality was higher in the immune-hot C3 cluster than the cold C1 cluster but still low overall.

In the case of this clone: No antigen is known for it. One base away there is no much larger clone; base qualities are not given.

Sequencing was carried out using tumor tissue from a local recurrence in the femur. The cell subset or site label, read with the paper, signifies: locally recurrent osteosarcoma tumor. This receptor was taken from a man aged 18-30 years with osteosarcoma. The age is the age at diagnosis.

This receptor has the CDR3 CASSLLAGAPYNEQFF. The nucleotide sequence is given as TGTGCCAGCAGCTTACTAGCGGGAGCCCCCTACAATGAGCAGTTCTTC. The V gene is TRBV13 and the J gene is TRBJ2-1; the junction holds 10 bases that match TRBD2. There are 16 amino acids in the CDR3, from cysteine to phenylalanine inclusive. Only the CDR3 portion is preserved as DNA: 48 bases, with reading frame beginning at the first base. The germline V gene (reference sequence) yields PRHDT for CDR1 and FYEKMQ for CDR2. For this chain, trimming is 2 bases at the V end and 2 bases at the J end, and the number of junction bases without a gene match is 3.